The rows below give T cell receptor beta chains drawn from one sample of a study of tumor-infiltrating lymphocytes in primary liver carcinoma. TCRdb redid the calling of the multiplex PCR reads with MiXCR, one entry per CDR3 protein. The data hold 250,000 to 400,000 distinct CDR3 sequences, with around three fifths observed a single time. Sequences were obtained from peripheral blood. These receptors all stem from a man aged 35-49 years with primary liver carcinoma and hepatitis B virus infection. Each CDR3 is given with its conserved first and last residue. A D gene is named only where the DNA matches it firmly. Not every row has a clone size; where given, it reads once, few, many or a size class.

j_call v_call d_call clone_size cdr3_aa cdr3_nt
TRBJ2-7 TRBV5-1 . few CASSLTFGGGSREQYF TGCGCCAGCAGCTTGACCTTTGGTGGGGGGTCGCGCGAGCAGTACTTC
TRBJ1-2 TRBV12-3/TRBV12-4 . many CASSLTRPTNYGYTF TGTGCCAGCAGTTTAACCCGTCCTACTAACTATGGCTACACCTTC
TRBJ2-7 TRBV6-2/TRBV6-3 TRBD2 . CASSYSTSSYKHYF TGTGCCAGCAGTTACTCGACTAGCTCCTACAAGCACTACTTC
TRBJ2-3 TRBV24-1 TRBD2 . CATSDRLAGSTDTHYF TGTGCCACCAGTGATCGACTAGCGGGAAGCACAGATACGCATTATTTT
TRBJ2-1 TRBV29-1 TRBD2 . CSVGGGTNWYEQFF TGCAGCGTTGGGGGTGGGACTAATTGGTATGAACAGTTCTTC
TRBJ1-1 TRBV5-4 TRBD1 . CASGNPGQGRQAFF TGTGCCAGCGGTAACCCGGGACAGGGACGACAAGCTTTCTTT
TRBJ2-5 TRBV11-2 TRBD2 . CACSFDSFLAGGRGETQYF TGTGCCTGCAGCTTTGATAGCTTTCTAGCGGGAGGGCGGGGAGAGACCCAGTACTTC
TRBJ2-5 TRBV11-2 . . CASSFRGGAQYF TGTGCCAGCAGCTTCAGGGGGGGGGCCCAGTACTTC
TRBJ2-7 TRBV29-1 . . CSVCVGTAQNEQYF TGCAGCGTTTGTGTGGGGACCGCACAAAACGAGCAGTACTTC
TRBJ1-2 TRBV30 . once CVWSLGDYYGYTF TGTGTCTGGAGCCTAGGGGATTACTATGGCTACACCTTC
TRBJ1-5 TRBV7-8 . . CASSLRDYQPQHF TGTGCCAGCAGCTTACGGGACTATCAGCCCCAGCATTTT
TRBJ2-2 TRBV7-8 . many CASNGLASNTGELFF TGTGCCAGCAACGGGCTAGCGTCGAACACCGGGGAGCTGTTTTTT
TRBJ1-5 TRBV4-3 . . CASNQAWASGTDTQHF TGCGCCAGCAACCAAGCTTGGGCTAGCGGCACAGATACGCAGCATTTT
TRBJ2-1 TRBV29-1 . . CSVGQGGREEQFF TGCAGCGTTGGCCAAGGGGGTAGAGAAGAGCAGTTCTTC
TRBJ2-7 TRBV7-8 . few CASSLAGTDYEQYF TGTGCCAGCAGCTTAGCGGGGACGGACTACGAGCAGTACTTC
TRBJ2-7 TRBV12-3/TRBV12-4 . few CASSPHGGGKLEQYF TGTGCCAGCAGTCCTCATGGGGGGGGCAAGCTGGAGCAGTACTTC
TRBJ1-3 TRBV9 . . CASNVDVGQVIGNAIYF TGTGCCAGCAACGTAGACGTGGGGCAGGTTATTGGAAACGCCATATATTTT
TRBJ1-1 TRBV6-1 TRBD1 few CASSQKGEWGTGDTEAFF TGTGCCAGCAGTCAAAAGGGGGAATGGGGAACAGGGGACACTGAAGCTTTCTTT
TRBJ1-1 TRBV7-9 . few CASSLARAENTEAFF TGTGCCAGCAGCTTAGCGCGGGCCGAGAACACTGAAGCTTTCTTT
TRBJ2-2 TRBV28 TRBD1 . CASRITGANTGELFF TGTGCCAGCAGGATAACAGGGGCGAACACCGGGGAGCTGTTTTTT
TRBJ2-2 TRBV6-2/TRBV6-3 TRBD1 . CASSQTGAGTGELFF TGTGCCAGCAGTCAGACAGGGGCTGGCACCGGGGAGCTGTTTTTT
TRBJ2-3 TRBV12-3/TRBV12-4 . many CASSLSGVDTQYF TGTGCCAGCAGTTTATCAGGGGTCGATACGCAGTATTTT
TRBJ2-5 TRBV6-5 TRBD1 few CASSTRQGTGETQYF TGTGCCAGCAGTACCCGACAGGGTACGGGAGAGACCCAGTACTTC
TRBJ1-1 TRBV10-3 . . CVISFSGTVNTEAFF TGTGTTATCAGTTTCTCCGGGACGGTGAACACTGAAGCTTTCTTT
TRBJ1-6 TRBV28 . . CASSSGMGNSPLHF TGTGCCAGCAGTTCAGGGATGGGGAATTCACCCCTCCACTTT
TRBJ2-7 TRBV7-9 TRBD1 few CASSPGQFFSYEQYF TGTGCCAGCAGCCCGGGACAGTTCTTCTCCTACGAGCAGTACTTC
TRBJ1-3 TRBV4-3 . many CASSQDDSSGNTIYF TGCGCCAGCAGCCAAGATGACAGCTCTGGAAACACCATATATTTT
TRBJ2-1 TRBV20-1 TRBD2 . CSARDWGTRRLDEQFF TGCAGTGCTAGAGATTGGGGGACTAGACGATTGGATGAGCAGTTCTTC
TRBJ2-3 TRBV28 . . CASSLQPAGDTQYF TGTGCCAGCAGTTTACAACCAGCCGGAGATACGCAGTATTTT
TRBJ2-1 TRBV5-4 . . CASSSLVVDEQFF TGTGCCAGCAGCTCGTTAGTAGTCGATGAGCAGTTCTTC
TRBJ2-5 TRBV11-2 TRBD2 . CTSSPLETEAGYQEIQYF TGTACCAGCAGCCCACTGGAGACGGAAGCGGGGTACCAAGAGATCCAGTACTTC
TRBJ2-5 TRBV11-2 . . CASSLFGVRTQYF TGTGCCAGCAGCCTCTTTGGCGTTCGAACCCAGTACTTC
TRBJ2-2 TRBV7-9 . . CASSPRAGPNTRELFF TGTGCCAGCAGCCCCAGGGCGGGACCGAACACCAGGGAGCTGTTTTTT
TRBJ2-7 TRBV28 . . CASSGADVGSEQYF TGTGCCAGCAGTGGGGCGGACGTAGGCTCCGAGCAGTACTTC
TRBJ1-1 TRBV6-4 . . CASSVTFGGNAEALF TGTGCCAGCAGTGTCACCTTCGGGGGAAACGCTGAAGCTTTATTT
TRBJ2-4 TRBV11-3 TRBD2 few CVSSLSQRGISTTKNIQYF TGTGTCAGCAGCTTGTCCCAGCGGGGGATCTCTACTACCAAAAACATTCAGTACTTC
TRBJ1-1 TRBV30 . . CAWSRDMNTEAFF TGTGCCTGGAGTCGGGATATGAACACTGAAGCTTTCTTT
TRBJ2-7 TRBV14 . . CASNQVIIKGDLTYEQYF TGTGCCAGCAACCAAGTGATAATTAAGGGGGACCTTACCTACGAGCAGTACTTC
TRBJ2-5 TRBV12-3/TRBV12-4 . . CASRAEGGVQETQYF TGTGCCAGCAGGGCCGAAGGGGGGGTGCAAGAGACCCAGTACTTT
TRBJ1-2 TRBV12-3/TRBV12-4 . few CASSTGQVGCYTF TGTGCCAGCAGCACGGGGCAAGTGGGTTGCTACACCTTC
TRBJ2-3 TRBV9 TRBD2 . CASSDPLSRTSDTDTQYF TGTGCCAGCAGTGACCCACTCTCCCGGACTAGCGACACAGATACGCAGTATTTT
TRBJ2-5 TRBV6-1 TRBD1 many CASRPYQRQGSEETQYF TGTGCCAGCAGGCCCTACCAGAGACAGGGGAGTGAAGAGACCCAGTACTTC